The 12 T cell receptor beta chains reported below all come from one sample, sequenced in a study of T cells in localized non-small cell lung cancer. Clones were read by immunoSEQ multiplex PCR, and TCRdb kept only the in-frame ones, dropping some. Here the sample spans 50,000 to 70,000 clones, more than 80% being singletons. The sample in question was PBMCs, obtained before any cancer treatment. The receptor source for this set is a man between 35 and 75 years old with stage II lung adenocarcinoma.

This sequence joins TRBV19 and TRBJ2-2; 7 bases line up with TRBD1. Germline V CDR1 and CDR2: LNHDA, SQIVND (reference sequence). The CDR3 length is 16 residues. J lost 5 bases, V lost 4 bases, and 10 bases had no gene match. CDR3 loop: CASSTGQPPRTGELFF. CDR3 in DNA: TGTGCCAGTAGTACGGGACAGCCGCCGAGGACCGGGGAGCTGTTTTTT. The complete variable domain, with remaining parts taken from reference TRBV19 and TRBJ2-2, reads DGGITQSPKYLFRKEGQNVTLSCEQNLNHDAMYWYRQDPGQGLRLIYYSQIVNDFQKGDIAEGYSVSREKKESFPLTVTSAQKNPTAFYLCASSTGQPPRTGELFFGEGSRLTVL.

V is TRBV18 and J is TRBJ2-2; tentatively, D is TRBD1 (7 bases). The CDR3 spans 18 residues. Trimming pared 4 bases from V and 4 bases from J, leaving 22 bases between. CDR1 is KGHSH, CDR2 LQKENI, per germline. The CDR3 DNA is TGTGCCAGCTCACAGCTAAGGACTACAGGGGCTAGCACCGGGGAGCTGTTTTTT. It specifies CASSQLRTTGASTGELFF.

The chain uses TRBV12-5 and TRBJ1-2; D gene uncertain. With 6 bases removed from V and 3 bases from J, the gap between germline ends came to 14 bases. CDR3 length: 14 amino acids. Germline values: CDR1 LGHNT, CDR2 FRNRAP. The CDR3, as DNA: TGTGCTAGTGGACCCCCCCAGAGTTACTATGGCTACACCTTC. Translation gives CASGPPQSYYGYTF.

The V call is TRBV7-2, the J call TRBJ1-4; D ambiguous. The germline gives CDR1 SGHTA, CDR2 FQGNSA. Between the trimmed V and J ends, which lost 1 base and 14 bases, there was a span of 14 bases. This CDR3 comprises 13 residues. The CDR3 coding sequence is TGTGCCAGCAGCTTAGTCGAAGCCGGGCGCCTGTTTTTT. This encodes CASSLVEAGRLFF.

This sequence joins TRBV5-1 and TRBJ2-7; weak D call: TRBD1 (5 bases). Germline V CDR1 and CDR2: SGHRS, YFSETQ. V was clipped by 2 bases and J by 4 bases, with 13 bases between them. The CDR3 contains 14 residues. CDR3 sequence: CASSFSGYGYEQYF. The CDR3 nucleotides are TGCGCCAGCAGCTTTTCAGGGTATGGGTACGAGCAGTACTTC.

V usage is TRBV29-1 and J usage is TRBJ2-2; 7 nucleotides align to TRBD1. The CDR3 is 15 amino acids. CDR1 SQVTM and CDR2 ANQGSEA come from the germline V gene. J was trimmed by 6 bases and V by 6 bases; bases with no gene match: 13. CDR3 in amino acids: CSVGADRVEAGELFF. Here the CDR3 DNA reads TGCAGCGTGGGCGCTGACAGGGTAGAGGCCGGGGAGCTGTTTTTT.

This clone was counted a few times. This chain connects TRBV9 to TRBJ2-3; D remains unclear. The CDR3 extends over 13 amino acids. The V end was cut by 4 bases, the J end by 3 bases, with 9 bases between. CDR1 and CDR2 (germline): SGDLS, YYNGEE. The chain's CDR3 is CASSPPGTDTQYF. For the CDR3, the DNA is TGTGCCAGCAGCCCCCCCGGGACAGATACGCAGTATTTT.

The CDR3, as DNA: TGTGCCAGCAGTACGCTTAGTCGGGAAGCTTTCTTT. It translates to CASSTLSREAFF. This chain joins TRBV6-6 and TRBJ1-1; D is uncertain. This CDR3 has 12 amino acids. Germline CDR1 and CDR2: MNHNY and SVGAGI (reference sequence). The ends were cut back, 5 bases at V and 8 bases at J, with 12 bases in the middle.

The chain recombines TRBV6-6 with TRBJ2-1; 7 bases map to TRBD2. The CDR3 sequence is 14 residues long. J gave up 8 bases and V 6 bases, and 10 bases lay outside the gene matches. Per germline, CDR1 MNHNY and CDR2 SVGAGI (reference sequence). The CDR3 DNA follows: TGTGCCAGCAGCTCCATCGGCGGGAGTGATGAGCAGTTCTTC. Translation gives CASSSIGGSDEQFF.

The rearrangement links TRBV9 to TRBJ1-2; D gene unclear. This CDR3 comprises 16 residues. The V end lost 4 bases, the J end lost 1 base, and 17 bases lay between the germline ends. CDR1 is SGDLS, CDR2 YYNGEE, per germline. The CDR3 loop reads CASSLYAREINYGYTF. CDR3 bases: TGTGCCAGCAGCCTCTATGCACGGGAGATTAACTATGGCTACACCTTC. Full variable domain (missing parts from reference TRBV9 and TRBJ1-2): DSGVTQTPKHLITATGQRVTLRCSPRSGDLSVYWYQQSLDQGLQFLIQYYNGEERAKGNILERFSAQQFPDLHSELNLSSLELGDSALYFCASSLYAREINYGYTFGSGTRLTVV.

CDR3 nucleotides: TGTGCCATCAAACAGGGGGACACCGGGGAGCTGTTTTTT. The encoded protein is CAIKQGDTGELFF. The chain couples TRBV10-3 to TRBJ2-2; 8 bases line up with TRBD1. V lost 7 bases to trimming and J lost 3 bases; unmatched junction nucleotides: 1. Germline CDR1 ENHRY, CDR2 SYGVKD. The CDR3 runs 13 residues.

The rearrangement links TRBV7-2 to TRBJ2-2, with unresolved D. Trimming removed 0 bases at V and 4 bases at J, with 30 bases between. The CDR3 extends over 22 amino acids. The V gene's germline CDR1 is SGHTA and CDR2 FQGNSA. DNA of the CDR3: TGTGCCAGCAGCTTAGCGCTAGGTAACCAGAATATACTAAACTTCGTCACCGGGGAGCTGTTTTTT. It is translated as CASSLALGNQNILNFVTGELFF.